This entry is about one TCR beta chain. Reverse transcription used about 0.45 to 1 ug RNA and random hexamers. TCRdb called the immunoSEQ multiplex PCR reads again in MiXCR, with one record for every CDR3 protein. The sample lists 80,000 to 95,000 distinct CDR3 sequences; nearly 95% were seen once. J gave up 0 bases and V 1 base, and 7 bases lay outside the gene matches. The CDR3 runs to 19 residues. The sample belongs to a study of CD8 T cells in Susac syndrome. Sequencing used CD8+ T cells from PBMCs. This sequence was found in a human donor with Susac syndrome. The chain uses TRBV12-3 or TRBV12-4 and TRBJ2-6; 9 nucleotides align to TRBD1. CDR3 nucleotides: TGTGCCAGCAGTTTAGAGGAGGACAGGGGCCCCTCTGGGGCCAACGTCCTGACTTTC. Translating gives CASSLEEDRGPSGANVLTF.